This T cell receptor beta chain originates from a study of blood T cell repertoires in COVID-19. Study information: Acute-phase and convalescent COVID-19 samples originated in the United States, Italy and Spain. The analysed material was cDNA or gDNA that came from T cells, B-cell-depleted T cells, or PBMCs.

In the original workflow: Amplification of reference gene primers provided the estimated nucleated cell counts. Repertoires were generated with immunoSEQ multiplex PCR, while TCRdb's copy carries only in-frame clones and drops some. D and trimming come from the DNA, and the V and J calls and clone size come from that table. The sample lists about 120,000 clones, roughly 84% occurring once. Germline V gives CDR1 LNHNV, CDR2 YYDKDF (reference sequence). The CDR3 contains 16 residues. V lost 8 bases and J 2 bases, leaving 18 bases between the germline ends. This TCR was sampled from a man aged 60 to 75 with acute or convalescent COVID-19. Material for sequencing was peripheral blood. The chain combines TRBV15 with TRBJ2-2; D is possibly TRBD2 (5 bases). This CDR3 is CATGDLGLANTGELFF. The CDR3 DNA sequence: TGTGCCACCGGGGATCTCGGGCTAGCCAACACCGGGGAGCTGTTTTTT.